A single sample is the source of the 6 T cell receptor beta chains below, sequenced in a study of long-term antiretroviral therapy in people with HIV (dated by TCRdb to between 2021 and 2024). The immunoSEQ hsTCRB v3.0 assay was used at survey level resolution to sequence the TRB variable region. TCRdb re-hosts the immuneACCESS table, in-frame sequences only. Its copies lack some clones; in the studies checked, an unresolved V gene accounts for under half of them, and the cause for the rest is not known. In this sample the table shows fewer than 30,000 clones, just under 85% of which occur a single time. The top ten clones comprise 5.6% of the sample. Sample: unsorted PBMCs, taken 0.7 years before starting antiretroviral therapy. The receptors originated from a man younger than 40 with HIV.

V gene TRBV6-1 combines with J gene TRBJ1-2; D perhaps matches TRBD1 (5 bases). The CDR3 is made up of 14 amino acids. Germline values: CDR1 MNHNS, CDR2 SASEGT. Trimming pared 5 bases from V and 1 base from J, leaving 11 bases between. CDR3 protein: CASSPTEFNYGYTF. The DNA of the CDR3 is TGTGCCAGCAGTCCGACAGAATTTAACTATGGCTACACCTTC.

The chain uses TRBV27 and TRBJ2-3; possibly TRBD2 for D (5 bases). Germline V gives CDR1 MNHEY, CDR2 SMNVEV (reference sequence). The V end lost 11 bases, the J end lost 0 bases, and 18 bases lay between the germline ends. The CDR3 is 15 amino acids. CDR3 nucleotide sequence: TGTGCCCTCTATAGGAGGTCTGCAAGCACAGATACGCAGTATTTT. This encodes CALYRRSASTDTQYF.

For the CDR3, the DNA is TGTGCCAGCAGTGAAACATACCGGGGGTCCCCTTATGGGTACGAGCAGTACTTC. This encodes CASSETYRGSPYGYEQYF. J is TRBJ2-7 and V is TRBV6-1; D is perhaps TRBD2 (6 bases). This CDR3 region has 18 residues. Germline lookup yields CDR1 MNHNS and CDR2 SASEGT. The germline V and J ends were trimmed by 2 bases and 4 bases, with 24 bases remaining between them.

This rearrangement joins TRBV2 to TRBJ2-7; D is possibly TRBD2 (5 bases). The CDR3 is made up of 13 amino acids. CDR1 is SNHLY and CDR2 is FYNNEI in the germline V gene. V was clipped by 8 bases and J by 11 bases, with 22 bases between them. CDR3 DNA sequence: TGTGCCAGCCGACGGCAAACATCGGCCGGGGAGTACTTC. Encoded protein: CASRRQTSAGEYF.

The V gene is TRBV7-2, the J gene TRBJ2-7, with D possibly being TRBD2 (5 bases). There are 15 residues in the CDR3. V lost 2 bases and J lost 3, with 14 bases in between. The germline CDR1 and CDR2 sequences are SGHTA and FQGNSA. The chain's CDR3 is CASSLNLARSYEQYF. Here the CDR3 DNA reads TGTGCCAGCAGCTTAAATCTAGCAAGGAGCTACGAGCAGTACTTC.

This clone was observed a single time. V is TRBV9 and J is TRBJ2-5, with 11 bases identical to TRBD2. This CDR3 has 17 amino acids. Germline V gene sequence: CDR1 SGDLS, CDR2 YYNGEE. The junction had 10 bases not matched to a gene; V was cut back by 3 bases and J by 3 bases. The CDR3: CASSDGAPGLAEETQYF. As DNA, the CDR3 is TGTGCCAGCAGCGACGGAGCCCCGGGACTAGCGGAAGAGACCCAGTACTTC.